These T cell receptor beta chains were read from a single sample in a study of blood T cell repertoires in COVID-19. Sequenced by immunoSEQ multiplex PCR; TCRdb stores in-frame clones only, minus some. The profile covers approximately 350,000 clones, with 80% to 90% appearing a single time and about 1% taken by the ten largest. The sequenced sample consisted of PBMCs or T cells enriched from blood (not recorded which). All receptors come from a man aged 18 to 29 who had recovered from COVID-19. CDR3s include the opening cysteine and the closing phenylalanine or tryptophan. Each record gives: CDR3 length, clone size, J gene, D gene, V gene, CDR3 DNA, CDR3 protein. D genes are given only for firm matches. Only some rows state a clone size, as once, few, many or a class for expanded clones.

CDR3 length: 15; clone size: NA; J gene: TRBJ2-1; D gene: NA; V gene: TRBV6-5; CDR3 DNA: TGTGCCAGCAGTTACTCGTCGGAGATGAAAAATGAGCAGTTCTTC; CDR3 protein: CASSYSSEMKNEQFF
CDR3 length: 14; clone size: NA; J gene: TRBJ2-5; D gene: NA; V gene: TRBV7-3; CDR3 DNA: TGTGCCAGCAGCATCCAGGGGGGAGGAGAGACCCAGTACTTC; CDR3 protein: CASSIQGGGETQYF
CDR3 length: 13; clone size: NA; J gene: TRBJ2-5; D gene: NA; V gene: TRBV24-1; CDR3 DNA: TGTGCCACCAGTGATGCCGGGGAAGAGACCCAGTACTTC; CDR3 protein: CATSDAGEETQYF
CDR3 length: 15; clone size: NA; J gene: TRBJ1-1; D gene: NA; V gene: TRBV12-5; CDR3 DNA: TGTGCTAGTGGTTTGGGTACCCCGAGGAACACTGAAGCTTTCTTT; CDR3 protein: CASGLGTPRNTEAFF
CDR3 length: 13; clone size: NA; J gene: TRBJ2-3; D gene: NA; V gene: TRBV27; CDR3 DNA: TGTGCCAGCAGTTTAGCGGAGAAAGATACGCAGTATTTT; CDR3 protein: CASSLAEKDTQYF
CDR3 length: 13; clone size: NA; J gene: TRBJ2-3; D gene: NA; V gene: TRBV7-6; CDR3 DNA: TGTGCCAGCAGCTTAGGACTGGCAGATACGCAGTATTTT; CDR3 protein: CASSLGLADTQYF
CDR3 length: 14; clone size: NA; J gene: TRBJ1-3; D gene: TRBD1; V gene: TRBV4-1; CDR3 DNA: TGCGCCAGCAGCCAAGAAGCAGGGGGCAACACCATATATTTT; CDR3 protein: CASSQEAGGNTIYF
CDR3 length: 16; clone size: NA; J gene: TRBJ1-1; D gene: TRBD1; V gene: TRBV2; CDR3 DNA: TGTGCCAGCAGTGTCATAGGGACAGGTCCGAACACTGAAGCTTTCTTT; CDR3 protein: CASSVIGTGPNTEAFF
CDR3 length: 13; clone size: NA; J gene: TRBJ1-1; D gene: TRBD1; V gene: TRBV12-3/TRBV12-4; CDR3 DNA: TGTGCCAGCAGTTGGAGGGGGCACACTGAAGCTTTCTTT; CDR3 protein: CASSWRGHTEAFF
CDR3 length: 15; clone size: NA; J gene: TRBJ1-2; D gene: NA; V gene: TRBV28; CDR3 DNA: TGTGCCAGCAGTCCATCAGGGACAATTAACTATGGCTACACCTTC; CDR3 protein: CASSPSGTINYGYTF
CDR3 length: 15; clone size: NA; J gene: TRBJ1-2; D gene: NA; V gene: TRBV15; CDR3 DNA: TGTGCCACCAGCGCATCGCGGGACCCCTCCTATGGCTACACCTTC; CDR3 protein: CATSASRDPSYGYTF
CDR3 length: 12; clone size: NA; J gene: TRBJ2-5; D gene: NA; V gene: TRBV18; CDR3 DNA: TGTGCCAGCTCACCCGTCCAGGAGACCCAGTACTTC; CDR3 protein: CASSPVQETQYF
CDR3 length: 15; clone size: NA; J gene: TRBJ1-1; D gene: NA; V gene: TRBV19; CDR3 DNA: TGTGCCAGTAGTATAGATGTGGTGAGAGACACTGAAGCTTTCTTT; CDR3 protein: CASSIDVVRDTEAFF
CDR3 length: 14; clone size: NA; J gene: TRBJ1-5; D gene: TRBD1; V gene: TRBV11-2; CDR3 DNA: TGTGCCAGCAGCTTAGGACAGGGGATGGAGCCCCAGCATTTT; CDR3 protein: CASSLGQGMEPQHF
CDR3 length: 15; clone size: NA; J gene: TRBJ1-6; D gene: TRBD1; V gene: TRBV3-1/TRBV3-2; CDR3 DNA: TGTGCCAGCAGCCGTAAGGACAGGGGGCTTTCACCCCTCCACTTT; CDR3 protein: CASSRKDRGLSPLHF
CDR3 length: 15; clone size: NA; J gene: TRBJ2-1; D gene: TRBD2; V gene: TRBV11-2; CDR3 DNA: TGTGCCAGCAGCTTATACGGGAGGGCCGACGATGAGCAGTTCTTC; CDR3 protein: CASSLYGRADDEQFF
CDR3 length: 13; clone size: NA; J gene: TRBJ2-7; D gene: NA; V gene: TRBV7-2; CDR3 DNA: TGTGCCAGCACCCTTAACGGGAGATACGAGCAGTACTTC; CDR3 protein: CASTLNGRYEQYF
CDR3 length: 12; clone size: once; J gene: TRBJ1-3; D gene: NA; V gene: TRBV27; CDR3 DNA: TGTGCCAGCAGCGGCTCTGGAAACACCATATATTTT; CDR3 protein: CASSGSGNTIYF
CDR3 length: 13; clone size: NA; J gene: TRBJ2-7; D gene: NA; V gene: TRBV12-3/TRBV12-4; CDR3 DNA: TGTGCCAGCAGTTTGGACTACTTAAACGAGCAGTACTTC; CDR3 protein: CASSLDYLNEQYF
CDR3 length: 11; clone size: NA; J gene: TRBJ2-1; D gene: NA; V gene: TRBV2; CDR3 DNA: TGTGCCAGCAGTTATAGCAGTGAGCAGTTCTTC; CDR3 protein: CASSYSSEQFF
CDR3 length: 15; clone size: NA; J gene: TRBJ1-4; D gene: NA; V gene: TRBV27; CDR3 DNA: TGTGCCAGCAGAAACCTCCGGGATTCCTGGGAAAAACTGTTTTTT; CDR3 protein: CASRNLRDSWEKLFF
CDR3 length: 18; clone size: NA; J gene: TRBJ2-1; D gene: TRBD2; V gene: TRBV18; CDR3 DNA: TGTGCCAGCTCACCATCCTTTGCGTCGGGGGGGTTACACAATGAGCAGTTCTTC; CDR3 protein: CASSPSFASGGLHNEQFF
CDR3 length: 15; clone size: NA; J gene: TRBJ2-7; D gene: TRBD2; V gene: TRBV25-1; CDR3 DNA: TGTGCCAGCAGTCGTTCTAGCGGGGTGACCTACGAGCAGTACTTC; CDR3 protein: CASSRSSGVTYEQYF
CDR3 length: 15; clone size: NA; J gene: TRBJ1-5; D gene: NA; V gene: TRBV27; CDR3 DNA: TGTGCCAGCAGTTTTGGAGTTGATAGCAATCAGCCCCAGCATTTT; CDR3 protein: CASSFGVDSNQPQHF
CDR3 length: 14; clone size: NA; J gene: TRBJ2-1; D gene: TRBD2; V gene: TRBV7-9; CDR3 DNA: TGTGCCAGCAGCTTGGGGAGGGTTGAAAATGAGCAGTTCTTC; CDR3 protein: CASSLGRVENEQFF
CDR3 length: 17; clone size: NA; J gene: TRBJ2-7; D gene: TRBD1; V gene: TRBV6-2/TRBV6-3; CDR3 DNA: TGTGCCAGCAGTTACGATGGACAGGGGAAAAGGACCTACGAGCAGTACTTC; CDR3 protein: CASSYDGQGKRTYEQYF
CDR3 length: 15; clone size: NA; J gene: TRBJ2-3; D gene: TRBD2; V gene: TRBV3-1/TRBV3-2; CDR3 DNA: TGTGCCAGCAGCCAAGATGTAGCTAGCGGGAGTTTGCAGTATTTT; CDR3 protein: CASSQDVASGSLQYF
CDR3 length: 12; clone size: NA; J gene: TRBJ1-1; D gene: NA; V gene: TRBV27; CDR3 DNA: TGTGCCAGCAGTGGAAGGGGCGGTTTGACTTTCTTT; CDR3 protein: CASSGRGGLTFF
CDR3 length: 16; clone size: NA; J gene: TRBJ1-5; D gene: TRBD1; V gene: TRBV19; CDR3 DNA: TGTGCCAGTAGTCCACGACAGGGGCGGGGTAATCAGCCCCAGCATTTT; CDR3 protein: CASSPRQGRGNQPQHF
CDR3 length: 14; clone size: once; J gene: TRBJ2-5; D gene: TRBD2; V gene: TRBV5-1; CDR3 DNA: TGCGCCAGCAGCTTGACTAGCGGAGGAGAGACCCAGTACTTC; CDR3 protein: CASSLTSGGETQYF
CDR3 length: 14; clone size: once; J gene: TRBJ2-1; D gene: NA; V gene: TRBV29-1; CDR3 DNA: TGCAGCATAATAACCGAGGGCTTATTTCTGGAGCAGTTCTTC; CDR3 protein: CSIITEGLFLEQFF
CDR3 length: 15; clone size: NA; J gene: TRBJ2-7; D gene: TRBD1; V gene: TRBV10-3; CDR3 DNA: TGTGCCATCAGGGCTGGGACAGGGGGTTCCTACGAGCAGTACTTC; CDR3 protein: CAIRAGTGGSYEQYF
CDR3 length: 15; clone size: NA; J gene: TRBJ1-1; D gene: NA; V gene: TRBV18; CDR3 DNA: TGTGCCAGCTCAAAAACCGGGACACTGAACACTGAAGCTTTCTTT; CDR3 protein: CASSKTGTLNTEAFF
CDR3 length: 16; clone size: NA; J gene: TRBJ2-5; D gene: TRBD2; V gene: TRBV19; CDR3 DNA: TGTGCCAGTAGTAACCAAGCGGGGGGGGTCGTCGGGACCCAGTACTTC; CDR3 protein: CASSNQAGGVVGTQYF
CDR3 length: 13; clone size: NA; J gene: TRBJ2-4; D gene: NA; V gene: TRBV29-1; CDR3 DNA: TGCAGCGTTTCGACAAAGGCCAAAAACATTCAGTACTTC; CDR3 protein: CSVSTKAKNIQYF
CDR3 length: 17; clone size: NA; J gene: TRBJ1-2; D gene: NA; V gene: TRBV21-1; CDR3 DNA: TGTGCCAGCAGCAAAGGCGGGACAGTCCTTAGGGACTATGGCTACACCTTC; CDR3 protein: CASSKGGTVLRDYGYTF
CDR3 length: 17; clone size: NA; J gene: TRBJ1-6; D gene: NA; V gene: TRBV6-4; CDR3 DNA: TGTGCCAGCAGTGACTCGAAAAGGGGTCCTTATAATTCACCCCTCCACTTT; CDR3 protein: CASSDSKRGPYNSPLHF
CDR3 length: 14; clone size: NA; J gene: TRBJ2-5; D gene: TRBD2; V gene: TRBV25-1; CDR3 DNA: TGTGCCAGCAGCCCTGGGACTAGAGTAGAGACCCAGTACTTC; CDR3 protein: CASSPGTRVETQYF
CDR3 length: 15; clone size: NA; J gene: TRBJ2-7; D gene: TRBD1; V gene: TRBV28; CDR3 DNA: TGTGCCAGCAGAAGGGGGGACAGGATCCGTAGCGAGCAGTACTTC; CDR3 protein: CASRRGDRIRSEQYF
CDR3 length: 12; clone size: NA; J gene: TRBJ1-2; D gene: NA; V gene: TRBV2; CDR3 DNA: TGTGCCAGCCTAGCCCCCAACTATGGCTACACCTTC; CDR3 protein: CASLAPNYGYTF
CDR3 length: 14; clone size: NA; J gene: TRBJ2-7; D gene: NA; V gene: TRBV28; CDR3 DNA: TGTGCCAGCAGTCGGGGCAGGGGTTATGGAGAGCAGTACTTC; CDR3 protein: CASSRGRGYGEQYF
CDR3 length: 15; clone size: NA; J gene: TRBJ2-7; D gene: NA; V gene: TRBV28; CDR3 DNA: TGTGCCAGCAGTTTTATGGCAGGGCCGTCCTACGAGCAGTACTTC; CDR3 protein: CASSFMAGPSYEQYF
CDR3 length: 15; clone size: NA; J gene: TRBJ1-3; D gene: TRBD1; V gene: TRBV3-1/TRBV3-2; CDR3 DNA: TGTGCCAGCAGCCAAGCCGGACAGGGGCGAAACACCATATATTTT; CDR3 protein: CASSQAGQGRNTIYF
CDR3 length: 13; clone size: NA; J gene: TRBJ2-7; D gene: TRBD2; V gene: TRBV11-3; CDR3 DNA: TGTGCCAGCAGCTTAGATACTAGCGGGATTCAGTACTTC; CDR3 protein: CASSLDTSGIQYF
CDR3 length: 15; clone size: NA; J gene: TRBJ2-7; D gene: TRBD1; V gene: TRBV5-5; CDR3 DNA: TGTGCCAGCAGCCCGGGGACAGGGGGGACCTACGAGCAGTACTTC; CDR3 protein: CASSPGTGGTYEQYF
CDR3 length: 11; clone size: NA; J gene: TRBJ1-2; D gene: TRBD1; V gene: TRBV7-9; CDR3 DNA: TGTGCCAGCAGGTTGGACAGGGGGCCGACCTTC; CDR3 protein: CASRLDRGPTF
CDR3 length: 15; clone size: NA; J gene: TRBJ1-6; D gene: TRBD1; V gene: TRBV6-5; CDR3 DNA: TGTGCCAGCAGTTACACCGGACAGGGGAATTCACCCCTCCACTTT; CDR3 protein: CASSYTGQGNSPLHF
CDR3 length: 13; clone size: NA; J gene: TRBJ2-5; D gene: NA; V gene: TRBV7-9; CDR3 DNA: TGTGCCACCGAGGGTAGTGACTGGGAGACCCAGTACTTC; CDR3 protein: CATEGSDWETQYF
CDR3 length: 12; clone size: NA; J gene: TRBJ2-2; D gene: NA; V gene: TRBV19; CDR3 DNA: TGTGCCAGTAGTATGAGGTCCGGGGAGCTGTTTTTT; CDR3 protein: CASSMRSGELFF
CDR3 length: 14; clone size: NA; J gene: TRBJ1-3; D gene: NA; V gene: TRBV28; CDR3 DNA: TGTGCCAGCAGTTCCCCCGGGGGTTCCGTCACCATATATTTT; CDR3 protein: CASSSPGGSVTIYF